This T cell receptor beta chain is from a study of response to subunit inactivated influenza vaccine. General observations from the study: Authors suggested each seasonal influenza vaccination recruits few new T cells.

TCRdb ran MiXCR on the RT-PCR reads and lists one entry per CDR3 protein. The sample holds hundreds of thousands of distinct CDR3 sequences, around 15% seen once. This clonotype was detected only a few times. Antigen: not known. V shed 1 base and J shed 0 bases, with 8 bases lying between them. The CDR3 covers 16 residues. Germline V CDR1 and CDR2: SGHRS, YFSETQ. The rearrangement links TRBV5-1 to TRBJ2-6; D possibly corresponds to TRBD2 (5 bases). The material sequenced was PBMCs from blood, taken around 14 days before vaccination. The origin of this receptor is a man aged 45-65 years who received an inactivated influenza vaccine. The CDR3 here is CASSLMRDSGANVLTF. The CDR3 DNA reads TGCGCCAGCAGCTTGATGAGGGACTCTGGGGCCAACGTCCTGACTTTC.